This TCR beta chain derives from a study of graft-versus-host responses after intestinal transplantation. Overall study: Recipients were all induced with anti-thymocyte globulin, then given tacrolimus and steroids for 3 to 4 years. Study conclusions and caveats: Some patients had graft-donor T cell macrochimerism. In their allografts, the ratios of graft-versus-host to host-versus-graft T cell clones were high.

CDR3 size: 15 residues. Deletions cut 0 bases from V and 3 bases from J, with 12 bases between. Germline values: CDR1 MGHRA, CDR2 YSYEKL. The assay was immunoSEQ multiplex PCR, and TCRdb's table has in-frame clones only and misses some. The data show around 100,000 clones, about 92% seen once. As regards this clone: Its specificity is unknown.

This clonotype was obtained from a human donor who was the organ donor for an intestinal transplant. The rearrangement uses TRBV4-1 and TRBJ2-7; D might be TRBD1 (5 bases). The sample here was unstimulated CD8+ T cells sorted from spleen or lymph node cells, taken before transplant. DNA of the CDR3: TGCGCCAGCAGCCAAGACACAGGTCTCGGCTACGAGCAGTACTTC. As protein: CASSQDTGLGYEQYF.